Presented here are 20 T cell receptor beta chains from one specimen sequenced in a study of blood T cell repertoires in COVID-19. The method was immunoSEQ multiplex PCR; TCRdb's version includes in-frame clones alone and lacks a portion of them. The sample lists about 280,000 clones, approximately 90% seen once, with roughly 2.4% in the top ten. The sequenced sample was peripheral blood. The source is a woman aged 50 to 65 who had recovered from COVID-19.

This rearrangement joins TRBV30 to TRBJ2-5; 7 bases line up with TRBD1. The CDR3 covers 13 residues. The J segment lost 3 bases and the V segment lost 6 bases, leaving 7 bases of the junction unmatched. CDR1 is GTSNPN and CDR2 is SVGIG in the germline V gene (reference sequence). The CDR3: CACRQGREETQYF. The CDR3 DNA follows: TGTGCCTGTCGACAGGGTCGCGAAGAGACCCAGTACTTC.

CDR3 protein: CASSSADRVYYGYTF. In DNA form, the CDR3 reads TGTGCCAGCAGCTCCGCAGACAGGGTTTACTATGGCTACACCTTC. The rearrangement joins TRBV5-4 to TRBJ1-2; 7 bases line up with TRBD1. V shed 3 bases and J 3 bases; nucleotides not matched to a gene: 8. Germline lookup yields CDR1 SGHNT and CDR2 YYREEE (reference sequence). This CDR3 spans 15 amino acids.

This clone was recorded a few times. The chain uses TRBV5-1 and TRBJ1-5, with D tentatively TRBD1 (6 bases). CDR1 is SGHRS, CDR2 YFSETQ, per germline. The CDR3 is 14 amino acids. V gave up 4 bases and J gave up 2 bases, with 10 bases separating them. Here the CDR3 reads CASSEQGRNQPQHF. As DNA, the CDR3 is TGCGCCAGCAGCGAACAGGGACGCAATCAGCCCCAGCATTTT.

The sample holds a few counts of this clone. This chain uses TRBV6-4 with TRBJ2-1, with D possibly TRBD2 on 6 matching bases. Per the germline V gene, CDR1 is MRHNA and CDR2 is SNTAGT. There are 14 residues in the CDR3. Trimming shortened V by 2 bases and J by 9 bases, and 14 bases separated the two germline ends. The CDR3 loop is CASSDGEAGSEQFF. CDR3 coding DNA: TGTGCCAGCAGTGACGGGGAGGCAGGCAGTGAGCAGTTCTTC.

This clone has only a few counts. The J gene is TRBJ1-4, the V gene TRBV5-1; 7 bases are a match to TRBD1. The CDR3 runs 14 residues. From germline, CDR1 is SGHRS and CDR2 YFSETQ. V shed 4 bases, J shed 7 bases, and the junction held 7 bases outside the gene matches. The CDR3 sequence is CASSVTGSREKLFF. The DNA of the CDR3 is TGCGCCAGCAGCGTGACAGGGAGCCGTGAAAAACTGTTTTTT.

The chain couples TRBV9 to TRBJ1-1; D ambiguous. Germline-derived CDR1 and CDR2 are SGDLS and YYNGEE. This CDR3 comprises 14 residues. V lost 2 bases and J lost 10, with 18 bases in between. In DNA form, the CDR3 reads TGTGCCAGCAGCGTCACAGCTTCCACGAGGGTAGCTTTCTTT. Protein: CASSVTASTRVAFF. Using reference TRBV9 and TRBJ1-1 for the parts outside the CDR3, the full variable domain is DSGVTQTPKHLITATGQRVTLRCSPRSGDLSVYWYQQSLDQGLQFLIQYYNGEERAKGNILERFSAQQFPDLHSELNLSSLELGDSALYFCASSVTASTRVAFFGQGTRLTVV.

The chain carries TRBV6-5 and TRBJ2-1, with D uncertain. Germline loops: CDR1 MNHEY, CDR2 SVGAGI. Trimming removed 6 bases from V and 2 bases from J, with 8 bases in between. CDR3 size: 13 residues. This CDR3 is CASSATPYNEQFF. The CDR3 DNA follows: TGTGCCAGCAGCGCCACACCCTACAATGAGCAGTTCTTC.

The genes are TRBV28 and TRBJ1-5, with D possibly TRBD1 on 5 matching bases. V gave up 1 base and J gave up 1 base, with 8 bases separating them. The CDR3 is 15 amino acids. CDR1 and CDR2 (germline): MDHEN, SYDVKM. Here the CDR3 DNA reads TGTGCCAGCAGTTTATCTGCAGGGAGCAATCAGCCCCAGCATTTT. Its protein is CASSLSAGSNQPQHF.

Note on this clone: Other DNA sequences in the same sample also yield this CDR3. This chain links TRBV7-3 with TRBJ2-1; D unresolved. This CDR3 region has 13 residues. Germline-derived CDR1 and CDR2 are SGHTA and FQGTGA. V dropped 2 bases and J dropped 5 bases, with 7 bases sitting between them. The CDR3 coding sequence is TGTGCCAGCAGCTTAGCAGCGAACAATGAGCAGTTCTTC. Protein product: CASSLAANNEQFF.

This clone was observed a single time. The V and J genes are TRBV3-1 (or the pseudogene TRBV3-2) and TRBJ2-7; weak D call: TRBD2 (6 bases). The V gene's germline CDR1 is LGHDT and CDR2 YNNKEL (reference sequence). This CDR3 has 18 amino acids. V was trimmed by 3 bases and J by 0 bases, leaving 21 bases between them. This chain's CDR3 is CASSQGQGGAGSSYEQYF. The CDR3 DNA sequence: TGTGCCAGCAGCCAGGGGCAGGGCGGGGCAGGTTCCTCCTACGAGCAGTACTTC.

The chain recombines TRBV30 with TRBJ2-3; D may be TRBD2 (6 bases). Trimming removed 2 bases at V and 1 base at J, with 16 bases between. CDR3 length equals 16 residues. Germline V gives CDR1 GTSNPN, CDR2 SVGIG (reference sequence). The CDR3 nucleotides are TGTGCCTGGAGTCAACATCTGGGACTTCGCACAGATACGCAGTATTTT. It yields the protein CAWSQHLGLRTDTQYF. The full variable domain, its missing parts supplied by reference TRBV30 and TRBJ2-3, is SQTIHQWPATLVQPVGSPLSLECTVEGTSNPNLYWYRQAAGRGLQLLFYSVGIGQISSEVPQNLSASRPQDRQFILSSKKLLLSDSGFYLCAWSQHLGLRTDTQYFGPGTRLTVL.

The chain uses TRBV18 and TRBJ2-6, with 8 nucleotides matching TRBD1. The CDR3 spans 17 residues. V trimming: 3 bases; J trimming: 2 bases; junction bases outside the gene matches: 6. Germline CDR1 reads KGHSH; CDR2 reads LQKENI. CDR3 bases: TGTGCCAGCTCACCTATAATACAGGGGGCTGGGGCCAACGTCCTGACTTTC. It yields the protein CASSPIIQGAGANVLTF.

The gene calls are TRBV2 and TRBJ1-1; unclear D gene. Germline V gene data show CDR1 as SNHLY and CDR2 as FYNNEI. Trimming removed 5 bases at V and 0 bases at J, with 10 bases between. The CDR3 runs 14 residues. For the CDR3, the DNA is TGTGCCAGCAGTCGAGGGTTAGTGAACACTGAAGCTTTCTTT. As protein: CASSRGLVNTEAFF.

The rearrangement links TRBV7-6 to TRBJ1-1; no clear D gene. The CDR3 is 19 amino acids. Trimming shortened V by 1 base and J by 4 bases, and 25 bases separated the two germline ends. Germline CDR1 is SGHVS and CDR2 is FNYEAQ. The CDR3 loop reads CASSLGSNRWNPRGTEAFF. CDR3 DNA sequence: TGTGCCAGCAGCTTAGGTTCTAATCGGTGGAATCCTCGGGGCACTGAAGCTTTCTTT. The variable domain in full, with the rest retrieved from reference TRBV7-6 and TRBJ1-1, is GAGVSQSPRYKVTKRGQDVALRCDPISGHVSLYWYRQALGQGPEFLTYFNYEAQQDKSGLPNDRFSAERPEGSISTLTIQRTEQRDSAMYRCASSLGSNRWNPRGTEAFFGQGTRLTVV.

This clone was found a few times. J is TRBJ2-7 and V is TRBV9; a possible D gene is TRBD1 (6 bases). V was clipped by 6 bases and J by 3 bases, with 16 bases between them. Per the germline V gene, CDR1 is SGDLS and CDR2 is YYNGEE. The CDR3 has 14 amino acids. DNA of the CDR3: TGTGCCAGCAATCCCTCGGGACACCTCTACGAGCAGTACTTC. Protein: CASNPSGHLYEQYF.

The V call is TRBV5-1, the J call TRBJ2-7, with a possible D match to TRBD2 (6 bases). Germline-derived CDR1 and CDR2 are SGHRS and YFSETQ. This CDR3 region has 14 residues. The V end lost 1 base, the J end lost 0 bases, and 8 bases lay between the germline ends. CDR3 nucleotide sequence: TGCGCCAGCAGCTTGCTGACTAGCTCCTACGAGCAGTACTTC. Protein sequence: CASSLLTSSYEQYF. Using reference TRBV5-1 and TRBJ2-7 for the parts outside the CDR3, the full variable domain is KAGVTQTPRYLIKTRGQQVTLSCSPISGHRSVSWYQQTPGQGLQFLFEYFSETQRNKGNFPGRFSGRQFSNSRSEMNVSTLELGDSALYLCASSLLTSSYEQYFGPGTRLTVT.

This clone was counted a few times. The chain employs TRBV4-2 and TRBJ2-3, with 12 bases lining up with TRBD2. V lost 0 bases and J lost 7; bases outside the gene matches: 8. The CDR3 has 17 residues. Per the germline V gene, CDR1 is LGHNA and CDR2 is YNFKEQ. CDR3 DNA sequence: TGTGCCAGCAGCCAAGACCCCCCGACTAGCGGGGGCCATACGCAGTATTTT. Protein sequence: CASSQDPPTSGGHTQYF.

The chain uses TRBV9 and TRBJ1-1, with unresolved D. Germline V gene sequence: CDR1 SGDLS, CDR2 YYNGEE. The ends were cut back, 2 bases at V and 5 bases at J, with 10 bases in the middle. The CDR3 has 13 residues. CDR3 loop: CASSVQAGTEAFF. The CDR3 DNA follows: TGTGCCAGCAGCGTCCAAGCGGGGACTGAAGCTTTCTTT.

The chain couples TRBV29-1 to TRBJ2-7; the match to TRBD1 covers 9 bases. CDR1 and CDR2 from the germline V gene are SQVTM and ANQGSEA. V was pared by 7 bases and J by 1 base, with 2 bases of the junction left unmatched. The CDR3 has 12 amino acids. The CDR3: CSAGQGSYEQYF. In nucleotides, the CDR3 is TGCAGCGCGGGACAGGGATCCTACGAGCAGTACTTC.

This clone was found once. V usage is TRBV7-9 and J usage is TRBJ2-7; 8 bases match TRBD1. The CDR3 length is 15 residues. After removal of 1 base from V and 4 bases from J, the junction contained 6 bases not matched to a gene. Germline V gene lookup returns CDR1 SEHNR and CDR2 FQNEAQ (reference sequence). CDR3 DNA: TGTGCCAGCAGCTTAGAGGCTGGACAGGGTTACGAGCAGTACTTC. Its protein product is CASSLEAGQGYEQYF.